Sequencing of this T cell receptor (beta chain) was carried out in a study of blood T cell repertoires in COVID-19. Study details: Acute and convalescent COVID-19 specimens originated in the United States, Italy and Spain.

The CDR3 sequence is 12 residues long. The ends were cut back, 2 bases at V and 6 bases at J, with 5 bases in the middle. CDR1 is KGHSH, CDR2 LQKENI, per germline. Libraries were prepared by immunoSEQ multiplex PCR; TCRdb keeps only in-frame clonotypes and omits some of them. The sample yields about 200,000 clones, approximately 90% seen once. The sequenced sample was peripheral blood. This receptor was taken from a man between 60 and 70 years old with active or convalescent COVID-19. The J gene is TRBJ2-1, the V gene TRBV18, with D uncertain. CDR3 in DNA: TGTGCCAGCTCACCATTCGGCAATGAGCAGTTCTTC. It is translated as CASSPFGNEQFF.